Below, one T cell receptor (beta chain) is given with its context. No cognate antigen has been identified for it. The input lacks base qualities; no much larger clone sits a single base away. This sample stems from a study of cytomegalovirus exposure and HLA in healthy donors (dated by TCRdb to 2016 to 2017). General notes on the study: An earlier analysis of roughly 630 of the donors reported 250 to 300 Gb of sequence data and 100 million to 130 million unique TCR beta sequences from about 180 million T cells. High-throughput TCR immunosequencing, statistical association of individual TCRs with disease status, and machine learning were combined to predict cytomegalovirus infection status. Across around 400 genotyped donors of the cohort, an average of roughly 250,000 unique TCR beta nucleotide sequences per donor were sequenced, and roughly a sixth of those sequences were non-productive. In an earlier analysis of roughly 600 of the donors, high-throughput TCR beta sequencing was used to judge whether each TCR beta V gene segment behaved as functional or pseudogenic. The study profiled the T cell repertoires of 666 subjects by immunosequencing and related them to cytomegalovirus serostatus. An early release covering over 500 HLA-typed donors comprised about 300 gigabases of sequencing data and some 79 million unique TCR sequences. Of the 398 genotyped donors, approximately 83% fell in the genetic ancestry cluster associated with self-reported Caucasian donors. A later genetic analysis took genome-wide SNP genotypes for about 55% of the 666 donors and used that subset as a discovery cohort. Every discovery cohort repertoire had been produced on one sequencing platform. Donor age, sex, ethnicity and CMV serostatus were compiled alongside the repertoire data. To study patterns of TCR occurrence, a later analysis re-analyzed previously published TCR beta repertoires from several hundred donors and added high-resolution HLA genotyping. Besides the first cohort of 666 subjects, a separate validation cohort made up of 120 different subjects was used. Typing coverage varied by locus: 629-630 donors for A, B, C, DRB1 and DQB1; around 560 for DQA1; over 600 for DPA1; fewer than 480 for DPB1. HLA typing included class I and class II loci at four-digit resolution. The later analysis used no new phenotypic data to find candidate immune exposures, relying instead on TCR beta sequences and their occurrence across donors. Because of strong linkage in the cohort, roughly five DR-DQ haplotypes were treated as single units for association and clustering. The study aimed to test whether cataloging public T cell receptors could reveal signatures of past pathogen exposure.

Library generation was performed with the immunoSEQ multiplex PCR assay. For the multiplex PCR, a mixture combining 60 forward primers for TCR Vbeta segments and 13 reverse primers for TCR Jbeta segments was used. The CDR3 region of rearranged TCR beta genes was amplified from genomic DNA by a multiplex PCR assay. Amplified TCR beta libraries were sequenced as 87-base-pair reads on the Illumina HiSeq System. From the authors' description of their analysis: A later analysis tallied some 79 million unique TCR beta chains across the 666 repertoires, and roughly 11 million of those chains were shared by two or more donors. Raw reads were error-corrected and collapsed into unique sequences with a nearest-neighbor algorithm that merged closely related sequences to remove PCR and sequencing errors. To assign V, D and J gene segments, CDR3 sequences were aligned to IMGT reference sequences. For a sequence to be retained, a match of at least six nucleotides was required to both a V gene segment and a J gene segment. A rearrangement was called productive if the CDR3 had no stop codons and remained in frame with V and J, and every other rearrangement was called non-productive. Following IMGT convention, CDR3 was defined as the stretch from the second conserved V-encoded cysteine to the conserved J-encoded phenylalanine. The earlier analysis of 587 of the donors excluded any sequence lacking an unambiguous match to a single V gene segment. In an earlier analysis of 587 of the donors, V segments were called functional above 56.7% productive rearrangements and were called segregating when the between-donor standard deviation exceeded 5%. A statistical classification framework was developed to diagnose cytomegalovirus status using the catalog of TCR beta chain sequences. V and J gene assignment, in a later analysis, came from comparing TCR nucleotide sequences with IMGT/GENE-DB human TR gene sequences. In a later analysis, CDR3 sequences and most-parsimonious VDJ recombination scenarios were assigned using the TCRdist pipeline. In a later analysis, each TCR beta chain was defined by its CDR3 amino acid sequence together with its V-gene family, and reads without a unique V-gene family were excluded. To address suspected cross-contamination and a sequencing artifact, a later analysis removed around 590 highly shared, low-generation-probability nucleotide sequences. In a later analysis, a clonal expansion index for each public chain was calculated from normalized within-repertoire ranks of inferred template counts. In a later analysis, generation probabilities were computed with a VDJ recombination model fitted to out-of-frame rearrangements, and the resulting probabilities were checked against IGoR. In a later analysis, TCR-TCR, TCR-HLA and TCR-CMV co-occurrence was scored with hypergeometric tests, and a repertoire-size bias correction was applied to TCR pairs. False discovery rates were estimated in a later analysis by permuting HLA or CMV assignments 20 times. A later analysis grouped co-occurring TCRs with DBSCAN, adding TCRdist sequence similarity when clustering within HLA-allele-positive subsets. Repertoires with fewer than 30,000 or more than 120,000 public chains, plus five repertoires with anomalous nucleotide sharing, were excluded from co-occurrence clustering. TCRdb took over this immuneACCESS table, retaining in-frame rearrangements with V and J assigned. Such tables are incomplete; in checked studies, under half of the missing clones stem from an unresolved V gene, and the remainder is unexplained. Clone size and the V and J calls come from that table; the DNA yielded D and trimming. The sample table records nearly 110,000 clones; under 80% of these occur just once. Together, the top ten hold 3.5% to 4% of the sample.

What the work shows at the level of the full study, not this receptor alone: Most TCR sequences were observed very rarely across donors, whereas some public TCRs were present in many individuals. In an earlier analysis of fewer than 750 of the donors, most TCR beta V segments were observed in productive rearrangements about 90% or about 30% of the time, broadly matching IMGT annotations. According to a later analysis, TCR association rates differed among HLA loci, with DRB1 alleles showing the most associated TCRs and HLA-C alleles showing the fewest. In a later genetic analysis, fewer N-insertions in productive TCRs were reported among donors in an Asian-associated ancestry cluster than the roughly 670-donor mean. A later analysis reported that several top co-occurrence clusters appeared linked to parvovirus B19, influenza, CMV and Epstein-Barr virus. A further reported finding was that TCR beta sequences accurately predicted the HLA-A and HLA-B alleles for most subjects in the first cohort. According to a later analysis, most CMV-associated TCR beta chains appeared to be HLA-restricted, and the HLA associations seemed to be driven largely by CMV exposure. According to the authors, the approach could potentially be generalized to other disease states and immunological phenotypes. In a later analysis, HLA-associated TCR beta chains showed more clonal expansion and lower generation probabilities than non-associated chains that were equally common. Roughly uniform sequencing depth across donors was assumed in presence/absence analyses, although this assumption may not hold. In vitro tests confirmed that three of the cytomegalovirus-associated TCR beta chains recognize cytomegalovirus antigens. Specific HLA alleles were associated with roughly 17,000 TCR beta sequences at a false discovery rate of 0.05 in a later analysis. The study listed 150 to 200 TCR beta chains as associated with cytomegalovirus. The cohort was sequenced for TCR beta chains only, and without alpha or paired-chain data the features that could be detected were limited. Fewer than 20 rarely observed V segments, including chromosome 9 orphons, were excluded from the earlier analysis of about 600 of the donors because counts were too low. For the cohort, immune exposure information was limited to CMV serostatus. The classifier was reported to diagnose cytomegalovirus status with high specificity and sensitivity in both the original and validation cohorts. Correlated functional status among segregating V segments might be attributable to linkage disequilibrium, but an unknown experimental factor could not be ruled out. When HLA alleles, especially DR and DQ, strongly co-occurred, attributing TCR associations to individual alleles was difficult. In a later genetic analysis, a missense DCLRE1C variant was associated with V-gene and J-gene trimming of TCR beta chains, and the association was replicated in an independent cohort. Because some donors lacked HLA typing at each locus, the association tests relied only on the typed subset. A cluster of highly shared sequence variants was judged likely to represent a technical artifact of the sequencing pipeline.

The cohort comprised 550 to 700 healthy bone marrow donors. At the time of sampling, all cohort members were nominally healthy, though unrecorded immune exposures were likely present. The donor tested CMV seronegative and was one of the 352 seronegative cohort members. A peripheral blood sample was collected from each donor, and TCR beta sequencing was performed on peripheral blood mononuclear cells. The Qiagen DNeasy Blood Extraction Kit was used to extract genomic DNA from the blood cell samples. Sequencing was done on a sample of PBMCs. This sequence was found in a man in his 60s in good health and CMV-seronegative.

The encoded CDR3 is CASSPSTGSRNYGYTF. The DNA sequence is as follows: TGTGCCAGCAGTCCGTCAACAGGGAGTAGGAACTATGGCTACACCTTC. The rearranged chain carries TRBV28 and TRBJ1-2; the best D guess is TRBD1, with 6 bases matching. Deletion took 5 bases off V and 2 bases off J, with a span of 18 bases between the germline ends. Its CDR3 holds 16 amino acids, cysteine through phenylalanine. CDR3 DNA is the only sequence kept; it has 48 bases, read in frame from the first base. CDR1 and CDR2 are drawn from the germline V gene: MDHEN, SYDVKM.